One sample yielded the 32 T cell receptor beta chains listed below, sequenced in a study of blood T cells in healthy people across ages. A J-beta primer mix and a sample-barcoded 5' primer were used in a second PCR of about 7 to 12 cycles. TCRdb re-analysed the 5' RACE reads in MiXCR, keeping a single row per CDR3 protein. The table lists about 730,000 distinct CDR3 sequences, around 46% of them singletons. The specimen was blood. These receptors all come from a woman aged 60-70 years in good health.

This chain joins TRBV5-1 and TRBJ2-1; 8 nucleotides agree with TRBD2. This CDR3 spans 15 amino acids. Germline assignment: CDR1 SGHRS and CDR2 YFSETQ. V was clipped by 5 bases and J by 3 bases; unmatched bases: 7. This chain's CDR3 is CASSDGGVVYNEQFF. In DNA, the CDR3 is TGCGCCAGCAGTGACGGGGGGGTGGTCTACAATGAGCAGTTCTTC. The full variable domain, its missing parts supplied by reference TRBV5-1 and TRBJ2-1, is KAGVTQTPRYLIKTRGQQVTLSCSPISGHRSVSWYQQTPGQGLQFLFEYFSETQRNKGNFPGRFSGRQFSNSRSEMNVSTLELGDSALYLCASSDGGVVYNEQFFGPGTRLTVL.

The chain joins TRBV12-3 or TRBV12-4 to TRBJ2-7; D may correspond to TRBD1 or TRBD2 (5 bases each). Trimming shortened V by 1 base and J by 5 bases, and 9 bases separated the two germline ends. CDR3 length equals 13 residues. As DNA, the CDR3 is TGTGCCAGCAGTTTAGTAGGGACCCACGAGCAGTACTTC. It translates to CASSLVGTHEQYF.

Note on this clonotype: Sequence at one end of the junction differs from germline and may be a read error. The V gene is TRBV4-1, the J gene TRBJ2-1, with D unclear. The germline gives CDR1 MGHRA, CDR2 YSYEKL. The CDR3 runs to 16 residues. CDR3 loop: CASSQDLGKSFNEQFF. Here the CDR3 DNA reads TGCGCCAGCAGCCAAGATCTAGGCAAATCCTTCAATGAGCAGTTCTTC.

This clonotype was seen only once. This rearrangement joins TRBV3-1 to TRBJ2-2, with 11 bases that match TRBD2. The CDR3 extends over 17 amino acids. The ends lost 3 bases at V and 5 bases at J; junction bases unmatched: 8. From germline, CDR1 is LGHDT and CDR2 YNNKEL (reference sequence). CDR3 DNA sequence: TGTGCCAGCAGCCACTTTAGCGGGGGGGCGAGTACCGGGGAGCTGTTTTTT. Translation gives CASSHFSGGASTGELFF.

Only a few counts were recorded for this clonotype. V usage is TRBV28 and J usage is TRBJ2-7; possibly TRBD2 for D (7 bases). The CDR3 has 15 residues. V lost 4 bases and J lost 0, with 13 bases in between. Germline CDR1 reads MDHEN; CDR2 reads SYDVKM. CDR3 in DNA: TGTGCCAGCAGTTCAGCGGGACACGACTCCTACGAGCAGTACTTC. Translation gives CASSSAGHDSYEQYF.

The rearrangement joins TRBV14 to TRBJ2-1, with 9 nucleotides matching TRBD1. This CDR3 spans 15 amino acids. Looked up from germline, CDR1 is SGHDN and CDR2 is FVKESK. After removal of 2 bases from V and 10 bases from J, the junction contained 9 bases not matched to a gene. CDR3 protein: CASSQSLGQGKEQFF. The CDR3, as DNA: TGTGCCAGCAGCCAATCACTGGGACAGGGAAAAGAGCAGTTCTTC.

This clonotype appeared a few times. The gene calls are TRBV12-3 or TRBV12-4 and TRBJ2-1, with no clear D. The CDR3 loop spans 12 amino acids. Deletions cut 2 bases from V and 10 bases from J, with 9 bases between. The CDR3 DNA sequence: TGTGCCAGCAGTTTATATGGTCACGAGCAGTTCTTC. The encoded protein is CASSLYGHEQFF.

This chain joins TRBV20-1 and TRBJ2-6; 10 positions match TRBD1. Per germline, CDR1 DFQATT and CDR2 SNEGSKA (reference sequence). This CDR3 region has 12 residues. Losses at the gene ends were 5 bases for V and 9 bases for J; bases not matched to a gene: 1. The CDR3: CSAGDRGNVLTF. CDR3 coding DNA: TGCAGTGCTGGGGACAGGGGCAACGTCCTGACTTTC.

The chain combines TRBV4-2 with TRBJ1-1, with 7 bases fitting TRBD1. Germline V gene data show CDR1 as LGHNA and CDR2 as YNFKEQ. V trimming: 0 bases; J trimming: 5 bases; junction bases outside the gene matches: 6. The CDR3 consists of 15 residues. The CDR3 sequence: CASSQDAGGATEAFF. DNA for the CDR3: TGTGCCAGCAGCCAAGATGCAGGGGGTGCGACTGAAGCTTTCTTT.

In this sample, this clonotype turned up many times. V and J are TRBV28 and TRBJ2-7; a weak D match, TRBD1 (6 bases). CDR1 and CDR2 (germline): MDHEN, SYDVKM. This CDR3 has 15 residues. Trimming left V 5 bases short and J 3 bases short, with 17 bases between. The CDR3 here is CASSKQGIPYYEQYF. The CDR3 DNA reads TGTGCCAGCAGTAAACAGGGAATCCCCTACTACGAGCAGTACTTC.

About this clonotype itself: One base away lies a much larger clone, so this may be a sequencing read error. This chain joins TRBV10-3 and TRBJ2-7, with a possible D match to TRBD2 (5 bases). This CDR3 spans 16 amino acids. The V gene's germline CDR1 is ENHRY and CDR2 SYGVKD. Deletions cut 2 bases from V and 0 bases from J, with 14 bases between. The CDR3 reads CAISERGTKSSYEQYF. CDR3 DNA: TGTGCCATCAGTGAGCGGGGAACCAAGAGCTCCTACGAGCAGTACTTC.

This clonotype was seen ten or more times. CDR3 sequence reads: CASSYPEGLAETQYF. In DNA form, the CDR3 reads TGTGCCAGCAGTTATCCGGAGGGGCTTGCAGAGACCCAGTACTTC. V is TRBV6-2 or TRBV6-3 and J is TRBJ2-5, with TRBD2 as a possible D gene (6 bases). The germline CDR1 and CDR2 sequences are MNHEY and SVGEGT. This CDR3 region has 15 residues. Trimming removed 3 bases at V and 4 bases at J, with 15 bases between.

The CDR3 reads CASRLGIQETQYF. CDR3 DNA: TGTGCCAGCAGACTTGGGATCCAAGAGACCCAGTACTTC. V is TRBV11-2 and J is TRBJ2-5; D is unclear. The V end was cut by 6 bases, the J end by 1 base, with 9 bases between. The CDR3 loop spans 13 amino acids. Germline V gives CDR1 SGHAT, CDR2 FQNNGV.

This clonotype appeared a few times. This chain connects TRBV20-1 to TRBJ2-5; D may be TRBD2 (6 bases). V was pared by 8 bases and J by 5 bases, with 18 bases between. Germline V CDR1 and CDR2: DFQATT, SNEGSKA (reference sequence). This CDR3 contains 13 residues. The CDR3 sequence: CSSGPTRGETQYF. The CDR3 DNA sequence: TGCAGTAGTGGACCAACCCGGGGGGAGACCCAGTACTTC.

The chain links TRBV12-3 or TRBV12-4 to TRBJ1-1; D perhaps matches TRBD1 (5 bases). The CDR3 is 15 amino acids. Trimming took off 0 bases at V and 7 bases at J, with 15 bases between the two ends. The CDR3 is CASSLAAGEIVEAFF. CDR3 DNA: TGTGCCAGCAGTTTAGCTGCGGGGGAAATAGTTGAAGCTTTCTTT.

The rearrangement uses TRBV12-3 or TRBV12-4 and TRBJ2-5; D possibly corresponds to TRBD2 (5 bases). The CDR3 has 13 residues. The V gene lost 1 base and the J gene lost 13 bases, with 16 bases spanning the gap. The CDR3 coding sequence is TGTGCCAGCAGTTTAGTGGAGGCCTCAATCCCGTACTTC. Translating gives CASSLVEASIPYF.

Concerning this clonotype itself: A much larger clone is a single base away; this may be a read error. The J gene is TRBJ2-7, the V gene TRBV29-1; 7 nucleotides align to TRBD1. The ends lost 7 bases at V and 7 bases at J; junction bases unmatched: 4. Germline lookup yields CDR1 SQVTM and CDR2 ANQGSEA. CDR3 size: 10 residues. Written as DNA, the CDR3 is TGCAGCGCACAGGGGATTGAGCAGTACTTC. Amino acid sequence: CSAQGIEQYF.

The J gene is TRBJ2-1, the V gene TRBV18; D is perhaps TRBD1 (6 bases). V lost 3 bases and J lost 7, with 13 bases in between. The V gene's germline CDR1 is KGHSH and CDR2 LQKENI. The CDR3 consists of 14 residues. The CDR3 sequence is CASSPTTGSNEQFF. The CDR3 bases are TGTGCCAGCTCACCGACAACAGGGTCGAATGAGCAGTTCTTC.

The rearrangement links TRBV20-1 to TRBJ2-3; TRBD2 matches at 10 bases. CDR1 is DFQATT, CDR2 SNEGSKA, per germline (reference sequence). The CDR3 extends over 15 amino acids. J gave up 6 bases and V 4 bases, and 10 bases lay outside the gene matches. This CDR3 reads CSAITLAGLGDTQYF. In DNA, the CDR3 is TGCAGTGCTATTACACTAGCGGGATTAGGGGATACGCAGTATTTT.

This clonotype was seen more than once but under ten times. This chain uses TRBV7-2 with TRBJ2-1, with 13 bases identical to TRBD2. The CDR3 extends over 16 amino acids. Germline V CDR1 and CDR2: SGHTA, FQGNSA. With V trimmed by 1 base and J by 8 bases, 5 bases remained unmatched. The CDR3 reads CASSLGGLAGADEQFF. The DNA for the CDR3 is TGTGCCAGCAGCTTAGGAGGACTAGCGGGAGCCGATGAGCAGTTCTTC.

This clonotype was detected a few times. The chain joins TRBV3-1 to TRBJ2-1; D is perhaps TRBD2 (6 bases). The V gene's germline CDR1 is LGHDT and CDR2 YNNKEL (reference sequence). The CDR3 runs 17 residues. The V end was cut by 4 bases, the J end by 9 bases, with 25 bases between. CDR3 nucleotides: TGTGCCAGCAGCCCGACTAGTTATGGGACGTTGGGTGGTGAGCAGTTCTTC. This gives the protein CASSPTSYGTLGGEQFF.

This chain uses TRBV15 with TRBJ2-7; D ambiguous. The J call could be wrong; TRBJ2-5 is a better fit for the DNA end. The CDR3 consists of 15 residues. Germline V gene data show CDR1 as LNHNV and CDR2 as YYDKDF (reference sequence). The CDR3 DNA reads TGTGCCACCAGCAGAGTTAATACCCTCAGTGAGACCCAGTACTTC. This translates into CATSRVNTLSETQYF.

In regard to this clonotype: One base away lies a much larger clone, so this may be a sequencing read error. The chain is built from TRBV10-3 and TRBJ1-6; TRBD1 is a possible D gene (5 bases). Germline assignment: CDR1 ENHRY and CDR2 SYGVKD. Trimming left V 10 bases short and J 7 bases short, with 20 bases between. The CDR3 spans 15 residues. In nucleotides, the CDR3 is TGTGCCACCACCTCAGGAACAGGCGGCAATTCACCCCTCCACTTT. This sequence encodes CATTSGTGGNSPLHF.

This clonotype was observed a few times. The V gene is TRBV5-5, the J gene TRBJ2-7; 9 nucleotides match TRBD1. This CDR3 is 15 amino acids long. Germline CDR1 reads SGHKS; CDR2 reads YYEKEE (reference sequence). The V and J ends lost 4 bases and 5 bases, in that order; junction bases with no gene match: 10. The CDR3 DNA reads as TGTGCCAGCAGCCTCACAGGGGGCCCAAGGAACGAGCAGTACTTC. Protein: CASSLTGGPRNEQYF.

The rearrangement uses TRBV7-2 and TRBJ1-1; a weak D match, TRBD1 (5 bases). Germline lookup yields CDR1 SGHTA and CDR2 FQGNSA. V was clipped by 9 bases and J by 5 bases, with 16 bases between them. The CDR3 runs 13 residues. The CDR3 is CASTGGVKTEAFF. CDR3 bases: TGTGCCAGTACGGGGGGGGTAAAGACTGAAGCTTTCTTT.

This clonotype was recorded a few times. The V gene is TRBV27, the J gene TRBJ2-3; TRBD2 might be the D (6 bases). This CDR3 spans 12 amino acids. Germline V gives CDR1 MNHEY, CDR2 SMNVEV (reference sequence). V lost 3 bases to trimming and J lost 9 bases, with 10 bases between them. The CDR3 reads CASSFGGGTQYF. Written as DNA, the CDR3 is TGTGCCAGCAGTTTTGGAGGAGGGACGCAGTATTTT.

This clonotype was seen more than once but under ten times. The CDR3 nucleotides read TGTGCCAGCAGCTCTAGCGGGACTTCCTACAATGAGCAGTTCTTC. Translation: CASSSSGTSYNEQFF. The chain has TRBV28 and TRBJ2-1, with TRBD2 matching 9 bases. The germline V gene encodes CDR1 MDHEN and CDR2 SYDVKM. With 6 bases clipped from V and 1 base from J, the junction kept 4 bases outside the gene matches. The CDR3 runs 15 residues.

Ten or more counts support this clonotype. V gene TRBV6-2 or TRBV6-3 combines with J gene TRBJ2-7, with 9 bases fitting TRBD2. V trimming: 0 bases; J trimming: 3 bases; junction bases outside the gene matches: 15. From germline, CDR1 is MNHEY and CDR2 SVGEGT. This CDR3 contains 19 residues. CDR3 sequence reads: CASSYSPRDSGGTFYEQYF. The CDR3 region has the DNA TGTGCCAGCAGTTACTCCCCACGGGATAGCGGGGGAACCTTCTACGAGCAGTACTTC.

V usage is TRBV10-3 and J usage is TRBJ2-7; TRBD1 aligns across 10 bases. The CDR3 totals 15 residues. The junction had 6 bases not matched to a gene; V was cut back by 4 bases and J by 3 bases. The germline V gene has CDR1 ENHRY and CDR2 SYGVKD. CDR3 residues: CAISGGRDRGYEQYF. For the CDR3, the DNA is TGTGCCATCAGTGGGGGACGGGACAGGGGCTACGAGCAGTACTTC.

The chain recombines TRBV27 with TRBJ2-3, with D perhaps TRBD2 (6 bases). Trimming shortened V by 8 bases and J by 0 bases, and 12 bases separated the two germline ends. The CDR3 is 14 amino acids. Germline values: CDR1 MNHEY, CDR2 SMNVEV (reference sequence). The CDR3 loop is CASRTTSSTDTQYF. In DNA, the CDR3 is TGTGCCAGCCGGACTACCTCTAGCACAGATACGCAGTATTTT.

This clonotype was seen ten or more times. V is TRBV20-1 and J is TRBJ2-7, with 10 bases identical to TRBD2. The germline gives CDR1 DFQATT, CDR2 SNEGSKA (reference sequence). The CDR3 is made up of 14 amino acids. V dropped 2 bases and J dropped 3; count of bases not matched to a gene: 4. The CDR3 DNA is TGCAGTGCTAGATGGGCTAGCGGGAGCTACGAGCAGTACTTC. It translates to CSARWASGSYEQYF.

The rearrangement links TRBV7-9 to TRBJ1-4, with D possibly being TRBD1 (6 bases). Germline V gene lookup returns CDR1 SEHNR and CDR2 FQNEAQ (reference sequence). This CDR3 contains 14 residues. V dropped 4 bases and J dropped 8 bases, with 14 bases sitting between them. CDR3 DNA: TGTGCCAGCAGCTCTACAGGGAGAAAGGAAAAACTGTTTTTT. This translates into CASSSTGRKEKLFF.